One and the same sample provided the 26 T cell receptor beta chains below, sequenced in a study of Graves' ophthalmopathy and Graves' hyperthyroidism (dated by TCRdb to 2016 to 2019). Sequencing instrument: Illumina HiSeq 2000. For repertoire sequencing, the TCR beta CDR3 regions were amplified from RNA transcripts. A first-round RT-PCR used HTBI primers with the Qiagen OneStep RT-PCR kit, followed by a second-round multiplex PCR, size selection and purification. TCRdb ran its own pipeline on the public reads, namely fastp trimming at Q25 and MiXCR clone calling, and kept in-frame beta chains. For every CDR3 protein sequence, its rows merge into one entry that carries the most common genes and DNA. The sample includes around 1.1 million distinct CDR3 sequences, with 36% observed a single time. 8.5% to 14% of the sample is taken by the ten largest. Sequencing input: peripheral blood or thyroid tissue (not recorded which). The receptors derive from an adult man with Graves' hyperthyroidism.

This rearrangement joins TRBV11-1 to TRBJ2-7; D remains ambiguous. In germline, CDR1 is SGHAT, CDR2 FQDESV (reference sequence). CDR3 size: 12 residues. The V gene lost 3 bases and the J gene lost 7 bases, with 10 bases spanning the gap. DNA of the CDR3: TGTGCCAGCAGCTTCGCGACCGGGGAGCAGTACTTC. Translation: CASSFATGEQYF.

This clonotype was recorded at least ten times. V is TRBV27 and J is TRBJ2-5, with a weak D call TRBD1 (6 bases). Germline V gives CDR1 MNHEY, CDR2 SMNVEV (reference sequence). Deletions cut 6 bases from V and 5 bases from J, with 13 bases between. The CDR3 sequence is 13 residues long. CDR3 nucleotide sequence: TGTGCCAGCAGCCTGACAGGCCTGGAGACCCAGTACTTC. The encoded protein is CASSLTGLETQYF.

The gene calls are TRBV3-1 and TRBJ2-7, with 7 bases matching TRBD1. V was clipped by 5 bases and J by 3 bases; unmatched bases: 10. The CDR3 sequence is 15 residues long. CDR1 and CDR2 from the germline V gene are LGHDT and YNNKEL (reference sequence). The CDR3 bases are TGTGCCAGCAGCATCCGTTGGACAGGCCTCTACGAGCAGTACTTC. Translated: CASSIRWTGLYEQYF.

The chain employs TRBV7-9 and TRBJ1-6; possibly TRBD1 for D (5 bases). Trimming left V 4 bases short and J 5 bases short, with 15 bases between. The length of the CDR3 is 16 residues. CDR1 and CDR2 from the germline V gene are SEHNR and FQNEAQ (reference sequence). This CDR3 is CASSSHRQRNNSPLHF. CDR3 DNA sequence: TGTGCCAGCAGCTCCCACCGACAGAGGAATAATTCACCCCTCCACTTT.

The table lists this clonotype with a few counts. The J gene is TRBJ2-2, the V gene TRBV6-2 or TRBV6-3; D call uncertain. Trimming cost V 6 bases and J 6 bases, with 14 bases left between them. This CDR3 is built from 14 residues. Germline V CDR1 and CDR2: MNHEY, SVGEGT. Written as DNA, the CDR3 is TGTGCCAGCAGCCGAACGGACGGGTCCGGGGAGCTGTTTTTT. Encoded protein: CASSRTDGSGELFF.

The chain uses TRBV5-5 and TRBJ1-5, with 7 bases lining up with TRBD1. The CDR3 loop spans 14 amino acids. Germline loops: CDR1 SGHKS, CDR2 YYEKEE (reference sequence). The J segment lost 7 bases and the V segment lost 4 bases, leaving 8 bases of the junction unmatched. The CDR3 coding sequence is TGTGCCAGCAGCGGCAGGGGGATTGACCAGCCCCAGCATTTT. Protein sequence: CASSGRGIDQPQHF.

V usage is TRBV2 and J usage is TRBJ2-5; unclear D gene. The CDR3 covers 13 residues. V lost 9 bases and J 6 bases, leaving 17 bases between the germline ends. Germline V gene lookup returns CDR1 SNHLY and CDR2 FYNNEI. DNA for the CDR3: TGTGCCAGTTATTTTCAGCTCCAGCAGACCCAGTACTTC. It yields the protein CASYFQLQQTQYF.

The chain is built from TRBV7-2 and TRBJ1-2; D may be TRBD1 (5 bases). CDR1 is SGHTA and CDR2 is FQGNSA in the germline V gene. Between the trimmed V and J ends, which lost 5 bases and 0 bases, there was a span of 10 bases. CDR3 length: 14 residues. In DNA, the CDR3 is TGTGCCAGCAGCGCGCCGGGGGCTAACTATGGCTACACCTTC. Translated: CASSAPGANYGYTF.

V gene TRBV2 combines with J gene TRBJ2-7; 9 bases agree with TRBD1. The V gene end was trimmed by 5 bases and the J gene end by 7 bases; junction bases not matched to a gene: 9. The germline V gene has CDR1 SNHLY and CDR2 FYNNEI. The CDR3 runs 14 residues. The CDR3 reads CASSYSGQGREQYF. The CDR3 DNA is TGTGCCAGCAGTTACTCGGGACAGGGACGGGAGCAGTACTTC.

The V gene is TRBV5-1, the J gene TRBJ2-2; weak D call: TRBD1 (5 bases). The V gene lost 3 bases and the J gene lost 1 base, with 13 bases spanning the gap. The CDR3 runs to 16 residues. CDR1 and CDR2 from the germline V gene are SGHRS and YFSETQ. The CDR3 DNA is TGCGCCAGCAGCTCAGCAGACAGTCAGAACACCGGGGAGCTGTTTTTT. This sequence encodes CASSSADSQNTGELFF.

This clonotype appeared many times. The chain is built from TRBV9 and TRBJ2-7, with a weak D call TRBD2 (6 bases). Per germline, CDR1 SGDLS and CDR2 YYNGEE. This CDR3 has 13 amino acids. V lost 3 bases, J lost 2 bases, and 9 bases lay in between. This CDR3 reads CASSATSTYEQYF. Written as DNA, the CDR3 is TGTGCCAGCAGCGCTACTAGCACCTACGAGCAGTACTTC.

The chain recombines TRBV7-9 with TRBJ2-7; D may match TRBD1 or TRBD2 (5 bases each). Per the germline V gene, CDR1 is SEHNR and CDR2 is FQNEAQ (reference sequence). V dropped 6 bases and J dropped 3 bases, with 15 bases sitting between them. The CDR3 contains 14 residues. DNA of the CDR3: TGTGCCAGCAGTCCCGGGACCGAGAACTACGAGCAGTACTTC. Its protein is CASSPGTENYEQYF.

In this sample, this clonotype turned up a few times. V and J are TRBV12-3 or TRBV12-4 and TRBJ2-7; D gene uncertain. V lost 10 bases and J lost 2, with 12 bases in between. This CDR3 contains 12 residues. As DNA, the CDR3 is TGTGCCACCTCATACAGCCCCTACGAGCAGTACTTC. Its protein product is CATSYSPYEQYF.

This clonotype was seen ten or more times. The genes are TRBV15 and TRBJ2-5, with a tentative D call TRBD2 (5 bases). This CDR3 is 12 amino acids long. V gave up 5 bases and J gave up 5 bases, with 9 bases separating them. Germline V gene lookup returns CDR1 LNHNV and CDR2 YYDKDF (reference sequence). The chain's CDR3 is CATSRRGETQYF. The CDR3 DNA is TGTGCCACCAGCCGAAGAGGGGAGACCCAGTACTTC.

This clonotype was seen many times. This chain uses TRBV7-2 with TRBJ2-7; no clear D gene. The germline V and J ends were trimmed by 6 bases and 0 bases, with 15 bases remaining between them. The V gene's germline CDR1 is SGHTA and CDR2 FQGNSA. This CDR3 has 15 residues. The chain's CDR3 is CASRSSVPDSYEQYF. CDR3 nucleotide sequence: TGTGCCAGCAGGTCCAGCGTTCCAGACTCCTACGAGCAGTACTTC. Looking up the rest from reference TRBV7-2 and TRBJ2-7 gives the full variable domain: GAGVSQSPSNKVTEKGKDVELRCDPISGHTALYWYRQSLGQGLEFLIYFQGNSAPDKSGLPSDRFSAERTGGSVSTLTIQRTQQEDSAVYLCASRSSVPDSYEQYFGPGTRLTVT.

A word on this clonotype: Just one base apart from a much larger clone, this may be a read error. This chain uses TRBV29-1 with TRBJ1-1; no definite D call. This CDR3 region has 11 residues. With 6 bases removed from V and 4 bases from J, the gap between germline ends came to 9 bases. Germline CDR1 reads SQVTM; CDR2 reads ANQGSEA. The CDR3 nucleotides are TGCAGCGTCTACATAAGCACTGAAGCTTTCTTT. The encoded protein is CSVYISTEAFF. The complete variable domain, with remaining parts taken from reference TRBV29-1 and TRBJ1-1, reads SAVISQKPSRDICQRGTSLTIQCQVDSQVTMMFWYRQQPGQSLTLIATANQGSEATYESGFVIDKFPISRPNLTFSTLTVSNMSPEDSSIYLCSVYISTEAFFGQGTRLTVV.

This chain connects TRBV12-3 or TRBV12-4 to TRBJ2-2, with 11 nucleotides matching TRBD1. This CDR3 is 13 amino acids long. Trimming at V came to 11 bases and at J to 6 bases, leaving 5 bases not matched to a gene. Here the CDR3 reads CAGGQGVAGELFF. The CDR3 DNA reads TGTGCCGGGGGACAGGGGGTTGCCGGGGAGCTGTTTTTT.

Concerning this clonotype itself: The junction departs from the called germline gene at one end, perhaps through a read error. The chain is built from TRBV6-5 and TRBJ1-1; D gene unclear. Germline assignment: CDR1 MNHEY and CDR2 SVGAGI. This CDR3 is 11 amino acids long. This chain's CDR3 is CASGYLTEAFF. The CDR3 bases are TGTGCCAGCGGTTACCTAACTGAAGCTTTCTTT.

This clonotype was picked up a small number of times. The gene calls are TRBV25-1 and TRBJ2-5; 7 nucleotides align to TRBD1. Germline assignment: CDR1 MGHDK and CDR2 SYGVNS. V dropped 4 bases and J dropped 5; count of bases not matched to a gene: 7. The CDR3 contains 14 residues. CDR3 sequence (DNA): TGTGCCAGCAGTGTTCCGGGACAGTGGGAGACCCAGTACTTC. This translates into CASSVPGQWETQYF.

A note on this clonotype: The junction does not match germline at one end; this may be a read error. The rearrangement links TRBV2 to TRBJ1-2; D may be TRBD1 (5 bases). Germline CDR1 and CDR2: SNHLY and FYNNEI. The CDR3 runs to 14 residues. The CDR3 DNA reads TGTGCCACCAGTGACCCGGGGACTCCTCGTGGCTACACCTTC. Its translation: CATSDPGTPRGYTF.

Points on this clonotype: This CDR3 is missing its conserved last phenylalanine or tryptophan, likely due to a read error. Because the CDR3's place on the DNA is in doubt, the DNA is left out and the CDR3 is given as listed by TCRdb. The chain links TRBV29-1 to TRBJ2-6; TRBD1 is the table's D call, not checked against the DNA. Germline V gives CDR1 SQVTM, CDR2 ANQGSEA. The CDR3 comprises 17 residues, both ends counted. The CDR3 protein is CSVVGTGGLAGANVLVL.

This clonotype was observed a few times. This chain uses TRBV12-3 or TRBV12-4 with TRBJ1-6; D unclear. This CDR3 region has 15 residues. The V and J ends lost 2 bases and 10 bases respectively, with 15 bases between them. The CDR3 DNA sequence: TGTGCCAGCAGTTTATCTCGAGGAGGGCGATCACCCCTCCACTTT. Protein sequence: CASSLSRGGRSPLHF.

This clonotype was detected ten times or more. V and J are TRBV19 and TRBJ2-6; possibly TRBD1 for D (5 bases). Germline V CDR1 and CDR2: LNHDA, SQIVND (reference sequence). Between the trimmed V and J ends, which lost 1 base and 1 base, there was a span of 8 bases. There are 16 residues in the CDR3. The CDR3 DNA reads TGTGCCAGTAGTATAGGTTCAGGGTCTGGGGCCAACGTCCTGACTTTC. This translates into CASSIGSGSGANVLTF.

This chain connects TRBV2 to TRBJ2-7; 11 bases match TRBD1. The CDR3 runs to 16 residues. Unmatched junction bases numbered 8, after V lost 7 bases and J lost 0 bases. In germline, CDR1 is SNHLY, CDR2 FYNNEI. The chain's CDR3 is CASTPRTGGSSYEQYF. In DNA form, the CDR3 reads TGTGCCAGCACCCCCCGGACAGGGGGCAGCTCCTACGAGCAGTACTTC.

J is TRBJ1-5 and V is TRBV28; D ambiguous. V was shortened by 8 bases and J by 5 bases, with 16 bases between the two germline ends. The CDR3 totals 14 residues. The germline V gene encodes CDR1 MDHEN and CDR2 SYDVKM. CDR3 region: CASVETNGDQPQHF. Written as DNA, the CDR3 is TGTGCCAGCGTAGAAACAAACGGGGATCAGCCCCAGCATTTT. The entire variable domain, with the rest obtained from reference TRBV28 and TRBJ1-5, is as follows: DVKVTQSSRYLVKRTGEKVFLECVQDMDHENMFWYRQDPGLGLRLIYFSYDVKMKEKGDIPEGYSVSREKKERFSLILESASTNQTSMYLCASVETNGDQPQHFGDGTRLSIL.

On this clonotype itself: This clone may be a read error of a much larger clone one base away. The genes are TRBV20-1 and TRBJ2-7, with 9 bases that match TRBD1. The CDR3 is made up of 14 amino acids. Germline loops: CDR1 DFQATT, CDR2 SNEGSKA (reference sequence). V lost 4 bases to trimming and J lost 2 bases; unmatched junction nucleotides: 6. This CDR3 reads CSATRTGETYEQYF. The CDR3 nucleotides read TGCAGTGCTACCCGGACAGGGGAGACCTACGAGCAGTACTTC.